This TCR beta chain is drawn from a study of identical twins. Only healthy Caucasians were enrolled as donors. The germline gives CDR1 SGHDN, CDR2 FVKESK. With 2 bases removed from V and 1 base from J, the gap between germline ends came to 8 bases. The CDR3 is made up of 14 amino acids. One entry per CDR3 protein, called by TCRdb with MiXCR from the 5' RACE reads. The sample lists roughly 250,000 distinct CDR3 sequences, 5.5% to 7% occurring once. This clonotype was detected ten times or more. The same sample was also studied in work on yellow fever vaccine responses in identical twins.

J is TRBJ1-1 and V is TRBV14; D remains ambiguous. This clonotype was obtained from a young woman in good health. Sequencing input: memory (CD45RO+) T cells sorted from blood. CDR3 nucleotide sequence: TGTGCCAGCAGCCAATTACTACCGAACACTGAAGCTTTCTTT. Encoded protein: CASSQLLPNTEAFF.